This TCR beta chain was sequenced during a study of cytomegalovirus exposure and HLA in healthy donors. Deletions cut 7 bases from V and 1 base from J, with 22 bases between. Germline V lookup: CDR1 LNHDA, CDR2 SQIVND (reference sequence). The CDR3 is made up of 17 amino acids. 13 Jbeta primers and 60 Vbeta primers were used for the PCR. Profiled with immunoSEQ multiplex PCR; TCRdb holds only in-frame clones, not every one. The sample includes roughly 160,000 clones, approximately 83% of them seen just once. This chain joins TRBV19 and TRBJ1-1; a possible D gene is TRBD1 (5 bases). The source is a boy under 10 years old in good health and CMV-seronegative. Sequenced: PBMCs. CDR3 DNA sequence: TGTGCCAGTACCCTAAGCGGGGGTGGGGTATCGAACACTGAAGCTTTCTTT. Protein sequence: CASTLSGGGVSNTEAFF.